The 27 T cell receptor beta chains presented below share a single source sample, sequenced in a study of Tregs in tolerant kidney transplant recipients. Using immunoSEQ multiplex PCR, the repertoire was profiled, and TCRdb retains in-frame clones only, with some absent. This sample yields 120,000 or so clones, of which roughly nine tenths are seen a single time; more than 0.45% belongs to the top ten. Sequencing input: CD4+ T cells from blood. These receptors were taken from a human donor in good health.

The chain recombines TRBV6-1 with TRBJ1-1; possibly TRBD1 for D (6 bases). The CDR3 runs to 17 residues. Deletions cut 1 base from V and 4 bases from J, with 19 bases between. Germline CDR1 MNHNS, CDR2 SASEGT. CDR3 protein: CASSEDTGIRRSTEAFF. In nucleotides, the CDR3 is TGTGCCAGCAGTGAAGATACAGGGATTAGGAGGAGCACTGAAGCTTTCTTT.

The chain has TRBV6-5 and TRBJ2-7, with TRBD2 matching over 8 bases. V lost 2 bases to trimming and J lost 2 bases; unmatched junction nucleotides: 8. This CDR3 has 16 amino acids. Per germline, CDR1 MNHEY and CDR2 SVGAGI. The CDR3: CASSYRWTSNAYEQYF. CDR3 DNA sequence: TGTGCCAGCAGTTACAGGTGGACTAGCAATGCCTACGAGCAGTACTTC.

Here the CDR3 reads CASSSPGQPSDEKLFF. The CDR3, as DNA: TGTGCCAGCAGCTCACCCGGACAGCCTTCGGATGAAAAACTGTTTTTT. The gene calls are TRBV11-2 and TRBJ1-4, with D possibly being TRBD1 (6 bases). Trimming removed 4 bases at V and 6 bases at J, with 18 bases between. CDR1 and CDR2 (germline): SGHAT, FQNNGV. This CDR3 comprises 16 residues. Based on the CDR3 plus reference TRBV11-2 and TRBJ1-4, the full variable domain is EAGVAQSPRYKIIEKRQSVAFWCNPISGHATLYWYQQILGQGPKLLIQFQNNGVVDDSQLPKDRFSAERLKGVDSTLKIQPAKLEDSAVYLCASSSPGQPSDEKLFFGSGTQLSVL.

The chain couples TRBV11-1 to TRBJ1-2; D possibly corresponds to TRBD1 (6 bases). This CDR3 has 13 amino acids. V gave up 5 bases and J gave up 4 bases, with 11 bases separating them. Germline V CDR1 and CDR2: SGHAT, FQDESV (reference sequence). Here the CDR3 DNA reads TGTGCCAGCAGCCCACAGGGATTCTATGGCTACACCTTC. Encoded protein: CASSPQGFYGYTF.

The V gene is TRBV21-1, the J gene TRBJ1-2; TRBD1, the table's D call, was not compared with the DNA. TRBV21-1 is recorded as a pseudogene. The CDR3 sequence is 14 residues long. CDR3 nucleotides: TGTGCCAGCAGCATCTCGACAGCGAACTATGGCTACACCTTC. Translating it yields CASSISTANYGYTF.

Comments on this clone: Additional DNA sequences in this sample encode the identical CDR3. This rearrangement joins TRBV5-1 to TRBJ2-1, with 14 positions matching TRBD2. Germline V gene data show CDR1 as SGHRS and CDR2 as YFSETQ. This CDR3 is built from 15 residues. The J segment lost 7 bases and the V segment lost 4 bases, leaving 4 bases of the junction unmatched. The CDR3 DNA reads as TGCGCCAGCAGCCTGGGACTAGCGGGAGTGAATGAGCAGTTCTTC. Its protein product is CASSLGLAGVNEQFF.

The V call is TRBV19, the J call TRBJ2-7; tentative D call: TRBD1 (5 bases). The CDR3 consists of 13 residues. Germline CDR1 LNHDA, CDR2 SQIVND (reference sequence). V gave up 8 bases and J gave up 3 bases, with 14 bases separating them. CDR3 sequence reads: CASGWSGLYEQYF. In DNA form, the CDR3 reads TGTGCCAGTGGATGGTCAGGGCTCTACGAGCAGTACTTC.

CDR3 in DNA: TGTGCCAGCACCCCAGGGGGGGGCAATGAGCAGTTCTTC. Its translation is CASTPGGGNEQFF. The genes are TRBV6-5 and TRBJ2-1; either TRBD1 or TRBD2 may fit D (7 bases each). The germline V gene encodes CDR1 MNHEY and CDR2 SVGAGI. The CDR3 totals 13 residues. V was trimmed by 7 bases and J by 6 bases, leaving 13 bases between them.

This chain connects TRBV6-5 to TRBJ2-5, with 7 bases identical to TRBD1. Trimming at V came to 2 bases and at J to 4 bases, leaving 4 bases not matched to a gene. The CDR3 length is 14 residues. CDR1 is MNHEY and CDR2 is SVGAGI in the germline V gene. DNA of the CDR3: TGTGCCAGCAGTTACGCACAGGGGATAGAGACCCAGTACTTC. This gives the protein CASSYAQGIETQYF.

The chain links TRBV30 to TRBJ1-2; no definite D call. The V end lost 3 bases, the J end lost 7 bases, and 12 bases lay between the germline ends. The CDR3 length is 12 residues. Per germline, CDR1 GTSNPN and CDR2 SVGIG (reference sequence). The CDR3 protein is CAWRPAVAGYTF. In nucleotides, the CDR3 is TGTGCCTGGAGGCCGGCGGTTGCTGGCTACACCTTC.

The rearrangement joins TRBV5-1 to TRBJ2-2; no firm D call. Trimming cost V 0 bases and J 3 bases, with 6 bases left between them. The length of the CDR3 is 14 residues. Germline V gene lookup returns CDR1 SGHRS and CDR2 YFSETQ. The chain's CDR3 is CASSLDGYTGELFF. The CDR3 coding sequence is TGCGCCAGCAGCTTGGACGGATACACCGGGGAGCTGTTTTTT. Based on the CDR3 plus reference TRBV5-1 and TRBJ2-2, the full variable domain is KAGVTQTPRYLIKTRGQQVTLSCSPISGHRSVSWYQQTPGQGLQFLFEYFSETQRNKGNFPGRFSGRQFSNSRSEMNVSTLELGDSALYLCASSLDGYTGELFFGEGSRLTVL.

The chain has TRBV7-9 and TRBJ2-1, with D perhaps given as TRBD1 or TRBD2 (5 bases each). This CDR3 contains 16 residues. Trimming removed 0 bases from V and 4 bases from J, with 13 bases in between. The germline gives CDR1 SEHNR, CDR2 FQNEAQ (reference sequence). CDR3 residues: CASSLAHGGEYNEQFF. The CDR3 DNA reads TGTGCCAGCAGCTTAGCGCATGGGGGTGAATACAATGAGCAGTTCTTC. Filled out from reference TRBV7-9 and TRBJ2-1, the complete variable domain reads DTGVSQNPRHKITKRGQNVTFRCDPISEHNRLYWYRQTLGQGPEFLTYFQNEAQLEKSRLLSDRFSAERPKGSFSTLEIQRTEQGDSAMYLCASSLAHGGEYNEQFFGPGTRLTVL.

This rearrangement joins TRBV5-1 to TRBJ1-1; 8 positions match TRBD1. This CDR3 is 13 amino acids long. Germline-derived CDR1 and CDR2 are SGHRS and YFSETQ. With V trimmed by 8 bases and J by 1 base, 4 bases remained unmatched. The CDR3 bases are TGCGCCAGTGGACAGGGAACGAACACTGAAGCTTTCTTT. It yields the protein CASGQGTNTEAFF.

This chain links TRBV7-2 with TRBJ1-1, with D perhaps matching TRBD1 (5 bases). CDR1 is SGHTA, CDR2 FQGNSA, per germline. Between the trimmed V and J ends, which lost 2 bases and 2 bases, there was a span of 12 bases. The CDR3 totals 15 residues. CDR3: CASSLTPGRNTEAFF. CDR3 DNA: TGTGCCAGCAGCTTAACTCCAGGGCGAAACACTGAAGCTTTCTTT.

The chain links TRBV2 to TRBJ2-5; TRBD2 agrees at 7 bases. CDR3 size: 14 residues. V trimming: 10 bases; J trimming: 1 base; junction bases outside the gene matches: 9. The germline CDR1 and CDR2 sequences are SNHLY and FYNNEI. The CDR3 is CATKGLAVQETQYF. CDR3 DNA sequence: TGTGCCACCAAAGGCCTAGCGGTCCAAGAGACCCAGTACTTC.

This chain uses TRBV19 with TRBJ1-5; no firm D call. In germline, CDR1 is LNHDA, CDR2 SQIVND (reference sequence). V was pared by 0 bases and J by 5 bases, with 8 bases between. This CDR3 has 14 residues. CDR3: CASSIESRYQPQHF. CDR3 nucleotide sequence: TGTGCCAGTAGTATAGAGTCACGCTATCAGCCCCAGCATTTT.

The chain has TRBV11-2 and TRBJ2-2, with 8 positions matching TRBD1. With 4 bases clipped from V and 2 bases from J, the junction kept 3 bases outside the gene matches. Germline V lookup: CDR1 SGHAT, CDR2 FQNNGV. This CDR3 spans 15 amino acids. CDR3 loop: CASSSGQGNTGELFF. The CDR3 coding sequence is TGTGCCAGCAGCTCAGGACAGGGAAACACCGGGGAGCTGTTTTTT. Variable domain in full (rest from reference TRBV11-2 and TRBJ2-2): EAGVAQSPRYKIIEKRQSVAFWCNPISGHATLYWYQQILGQGPKLLIQFQNNGVVDDSQLPKDRFSAERLKGVDSTLKIQPAKLEDSAVYLCASSSGQGNTGELFFGEGSRLTVL.

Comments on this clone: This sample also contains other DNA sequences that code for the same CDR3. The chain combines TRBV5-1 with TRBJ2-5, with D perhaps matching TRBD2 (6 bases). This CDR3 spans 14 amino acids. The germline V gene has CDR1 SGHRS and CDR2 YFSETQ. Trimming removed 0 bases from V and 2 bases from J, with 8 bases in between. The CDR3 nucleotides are TGCGCCAGCAGCTTGGGGGGGACTCAAGAGACCCAGTACTTC. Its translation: CASSLGGTQETQYF. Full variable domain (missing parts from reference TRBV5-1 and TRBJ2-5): KAGVTQTPRYLIKTRGQQVTLSCSPISGHRSVSWYQQTPGQGLQFLFEYFSETQRNKGNFPGRFSGRQFSNSRSEMNVSTLELGDSALYLCASSLGGTQETQYFGPGTRLLVL.

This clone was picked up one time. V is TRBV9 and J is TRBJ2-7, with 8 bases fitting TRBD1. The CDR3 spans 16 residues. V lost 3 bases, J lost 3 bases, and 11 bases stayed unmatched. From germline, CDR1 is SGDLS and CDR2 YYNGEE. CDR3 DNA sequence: TGTGCCAGCAGCGCAAGCACCGGGACAGGAGGCTACGAGCAGTACTTC. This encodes CASSASTGTGGYEQYF. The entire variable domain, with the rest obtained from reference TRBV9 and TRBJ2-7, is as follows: DSGVTQTPKHLITATGQRVTLRCSPRSGDLSVYWYQQSLDQGLQFLIQYYNGEERAKGNILERFSAQQFPDLHSELNLSSLELGDSALYFCASSASTGTGGYEQYFGPGTRLTVT.

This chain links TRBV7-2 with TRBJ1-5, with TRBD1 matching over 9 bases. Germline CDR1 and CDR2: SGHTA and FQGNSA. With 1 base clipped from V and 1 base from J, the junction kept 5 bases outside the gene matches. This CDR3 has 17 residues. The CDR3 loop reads CASSLGDRVRSNQPQHF. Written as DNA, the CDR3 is TGTGCCAGCAGCTTAGGGGACAGGGTTCGGAGCAATCAGCCCCAGCATTTT. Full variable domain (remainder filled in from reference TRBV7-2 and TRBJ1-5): GAGVSQSPSNKVTEKGKDVELRCDPISGHTALYWYRQSLGQGLEFLIYFQGNSAPDKSGLPSDRFSAERTGGSVSTLTIQRTQQEDSAVYLCASSLGDRVRSNQPQHFGDGTRLSIL.

CDR3 protein: CASRAPSVEKLFF. Here the CDR3 DNA reads TGTGCCAGCAGAGCCCCGTCGGTGGAAAAACTGTTTTTT. The chain is built from TRBV7-9 and TRBJ1-4; no definite D call. This CDR3 has 13 residues. CDR1 SEHNR and CDR2 FQNEAQ come from the germline V gene (reference sequence). Trimming removed 6 bases at V and 8 bases at J, with 13 bases between.

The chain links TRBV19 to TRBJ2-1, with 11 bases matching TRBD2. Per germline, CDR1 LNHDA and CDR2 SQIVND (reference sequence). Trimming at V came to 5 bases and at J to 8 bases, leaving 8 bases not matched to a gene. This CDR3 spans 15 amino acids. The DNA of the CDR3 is TGTGCCAGTAGTCCTTCTAGCGGGGGGCTCGATGAGCAGTTCTTC. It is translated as CASSPSSGGLDEQFF.

The CDR3 here is CASRDRQETQYF. CDR3 nucleotides: TGTGCCAGCAGGGACAGACAAGAGACCCAGTACTTC. The V gene is TRBV27, the J gene TRBJ2-5, with D possibly being TRBD1 (6 bases). The V gene lost 6 bases and the J gene lost 2 bases, with 7 bases spanning the gap. The CDR3 spans 12 residues. Germline CDR1 MNHEY, CDR2 SMNVEV (reference sequence).

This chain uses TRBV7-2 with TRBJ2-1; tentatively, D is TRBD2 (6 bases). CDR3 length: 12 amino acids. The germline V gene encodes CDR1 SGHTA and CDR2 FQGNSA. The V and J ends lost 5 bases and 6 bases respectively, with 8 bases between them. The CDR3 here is CASSTGVNEQFF. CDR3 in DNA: TGTGCCAGCAGCACGGGAGTCAATGAGCAGTTCTTC.

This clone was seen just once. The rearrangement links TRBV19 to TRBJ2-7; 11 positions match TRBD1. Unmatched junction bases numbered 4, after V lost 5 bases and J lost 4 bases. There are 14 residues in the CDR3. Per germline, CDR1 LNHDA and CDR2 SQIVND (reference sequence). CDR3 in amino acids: CASSVGTGGYEQYF. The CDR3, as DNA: TGTGCCAGTAGTGTTGGGACAGGGGGATACGAGCAGTACTTC.

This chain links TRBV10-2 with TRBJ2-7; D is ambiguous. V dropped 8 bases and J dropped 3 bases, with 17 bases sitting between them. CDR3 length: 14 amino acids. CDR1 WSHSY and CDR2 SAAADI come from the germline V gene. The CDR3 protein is CASCLAGPNYEQYF. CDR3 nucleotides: TGCGCCAGCTGCCTCGCCGGGCCTAACTACGAGCAGTACTTC.

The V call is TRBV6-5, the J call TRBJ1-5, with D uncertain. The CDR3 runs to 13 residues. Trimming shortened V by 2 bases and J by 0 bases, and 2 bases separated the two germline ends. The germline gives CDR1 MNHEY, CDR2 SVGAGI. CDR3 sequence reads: CASSYNSNQPQHF. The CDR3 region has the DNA TGTGCCAGCAGTTACAATAGCAATCAGCCCCAGCATTTT.